This T cell receptor (beta chain) was sequenced in a study of response to subunit inactivated influenza vaccine. General study results and limits: A suggestion made by the authors is that each seasonal influenza vaccination recruits few new T cells.

Of note for this clonotype: What it binds is unknown.

TCRdb re-derived calls from the RT-PCR reads in MiXCR, one entry per CDR3 protein. The sample consists of roughly 570,000 distinct CDR3 sequences, over 10% of them appearing once. V was pared by 2 bases and J by 6 bases, with 13 bases of the junction left unmatched. The CDR3 has 17 amino acids. The germline gives CDR1 MGHRA, CDR2 YSYEKL. The sequence came from a man aged 45-60 years who received an inactivated influenza vaccine. The gene calls are TRBV4-1 and TRBJ2-1; 7 nucleotides agree with TRBD1. The source was PBMCs from blood, collected 40 to 50 days after vaccination. The DNA of the CDR3 is TGCGCCAGCAGCCAACGTATTCAGGGGGTTACAGCCAATGAGCAGTTCTTC. It specifies CASSQRIQGVTANEQFF.